The next 22 T cell receptor beta chains were all read from a single sample in a study of T cell responses to AZD1222 COVID-19 vaccine. Sequenced by immunoSEQ multiplex PCR; TCRdb stores in-frame clones only, minus some. The sample lists approximately 90,000 clones; about 89% were seen once. This specimen was peripheral blood, taken on day 0 of AZD1222 vaccination. Every receptor here comes from an adult in good health.

This clone showed up just a few times. V is TRBV6-5 and J is TRBJ1-1; D remains ambiguous. Germline CDR1 reads MNHEY; CDR2 reads SVGAGI. V dropped 2 bases and J dropped 5 bases, with 15 bases sitting between them. The CDR3 covers 15 residues. The CDR3 region has the DNA TGTGCCAGCAGTTACACCTATACCCCGGGGACTGAAGCTTTCTTT. This sequence encodes CASSYTYTPGTEAFF.

The chain recombines TRBV7-2 with TRBJ2-1; TRBD1 is a possible D gene (6 bases). The germline CDR1 and CDR2 sequences are SGHTA and FQGNSA. Deletions cut 4 bases from V and 6 bases from J, with 10 bases between. The CDR3 spans 13 residues. CDR3 sequence: CASSSRGFNEQFF. The CDR3 DNA reads as TGTGCCAGCAGCTCCAGGGGATTCAATGAGCAGTTCTTC.

This clone was observed once. This chain connects TRBV6-1 to TRBJ2-7; tentative D call: TRBD1 (6 bases). Germline assignment: CDR1 MNHNS and CDR2 SASEGT. This CDR3 is 16 amino acids long. With 3 bases removed from V and 0 bases from J, the gap between germline ends came to 15 bases. CDR3 sequence: CASSDGQGPISYEQYF. CDR3 nucleotide sequence: TGTGCCAGCAGTGATGGGCAGGGGCCTATCTCCTACGAGCAGTACTTC.

The chain joins TRBV5-1 to TRBJ2-2; the match to TRBD1 covers 7 bases. Trimming cost V 4 bases and J 6 bases; bases outside gene matches: 3. The CDR3 consists of 13 residues. The germline V gene encodes CDR1 SGHRS and CDR2 YFSETQ. CDR3 DNA sequence: TGCGCCAGCAGCAGACAGGGTTCCGGGGAGCTGTTTTTT. Its protein product is CASSRQGSGELFF.

This clone was detected only once. The chain carries TRBV15 and TRBJ2-6, with D uncertain. The V gene's germline CDR1 is LNHNV and CDR2 YYDKDF (reference sequence). The CDR3 runs to 13 residues. Trimming removed 7 bases from V and 0 bases from J, with 4 bases in between. The CDR3 region has the DNA TGTGCCACCACCTACTCTGGGGCCAACGTCCTGACTTTC. This codes for CATTYSGANVLTF.

This chain uses TRBV5-1 with TRBJ2-3, with D perhaps matching TRBD1 (6 bases). V shed 5 bases and J shed 2 bases, with 15 bases lying between them. Per the germline V gene, CDR1 is SGHRS and CDR2 is YFSETQ. The CDR3 length is 15 residues. The CDR3 DNA sequence: TGCGCCAGCAGACCGGTACCAGGGGCCACAGATACGCAGTATTTT. Translation: CASRPVPGATDTQYF.

The chain has TRBV28 and TRBJ2-7; 9 bases align to TRBD1. The germline gives CDR1 MDHEN, CDR2 SYDVKM. V dropped 7 bases and J dropped 4; count of bases not matched to a gene: 8. CDR3 length equals 14 residues. The CDR3 DNA follows: TGTGCCAGCACCTCGGGACAGGGAGCATACGAGCAGTACTTC. Translated, it gives CASTSGQGAYEQYF. Based on the CDR3 plus reference TRBV28 and TRBJ2-7, the full variable domain is DVKVTQSSRYLVKRTGEKVFLECVQDMDHENMFWYRQDPGLGLRLIYFSYDVKMKEKGDIPEGYSVSREKKERFSLILESASTNQTSMYLCASTSGQGAYEQYFGPGTRLTVT.

The CDR3 region has the DNA TGTGCCAGCAGCCTAAGGACGGGCGGAGCGGCGCGGGAGGGCGAGCAGTACTTC. It translates to CASSLRTGGAAREGEQYF. The V and J genes are TRBV7-8 and TRBJ2-7; 9 nucleotides agree with TRBD2. Trimming cost V 5 bases and J 6 bases; bases outside gene matches: 20. The CDR3 extends over 18 amino acids. CDR1 and CDR2 (germline): SGHVS, FQNEAQ.

This chain uses TRBV7-8 with TRBJ1-2; 7 nucleotides agree with TRBD1. The junction had 7 bases not matched to a gene; V was cut back by 2 bases and J by 7 bases. The CDR3 totals 14 residues. Germline CDR1 and CDR2: SGHVS and FQNEAQ. The CDR3 nucleotides are TGTGCCAGCAGCTTAAGTCCGACAGGGAGTGGCTACACCTTC. Its protein product is CASSLSPTGSGYTF.

The rearrangement links TRBV28 to TRBJ2-1; 10 bases match TRBD1. The CDR3 has 15 residues. CDR1 MDHEN and CDR2 SYDVKM come from the germline V gene. Trimming took 4 bases from V and 5 from J; bases not matched to a gene: 5. The CDR3 loop reads CASSSPGQGHNEQFF. The CDR3 DNA sequence: TGTGCCAGCAGTTCACCGGGACAGGGGCACAATGAGCAGTTCTTC.

The chain recombines TRBV6-5 with TRBJ1-1; tentative D call: TRBD1 (5 bases). CDR1 and CDR2 from the germline V gene are MNHEY and SVGAGI. Trimming shortened V by 4 bases and J by 1 base, and 7 bases separated the two germline ends. The CDR3 is made up of 13 amino acids. CDR3 sequence reads: CASSWGPNTEAFF. The DNA for the CDR3 is TGTGCCAGCAGTTGGGGCCCGAACACTGAAGCTTTCTTT.

The chain employs TRBV7-9 and TRBJ2-1, with 9 nucleotides matching TRBD2. This CDR3 comprises 16 residues. Germline V CDR1 and CDR2: SEHNR, FQNEAQ (reference sequence). V was pared by 1 base and J by 8 bases, with 9 bases of the junction left unmatched. The CDR3 protein is CASSLGWASGTHEQFF. DNA for the CDR3: TGTGCCAGCAGCTTAGGTTGGGCTAGCGGGACGCATGAGCAGTTCTTC.

V gene TRBV9 combines with J gene TRBJ1-5; TRBD1 matches at 7 bases. In germline, CDR1 is SGDLS, CDR2 YYNGEE. After removal of 1 base from V and 8 bases from J, the junction contained 6 bases not matched to a gene. This CDR3 is built from 14 residues. CDR3 coding DNA: TGTGCCAGCAGCGTACGACAGGGCGGTGAGCCCCAGCATTTT. Protein: CASSVRQGGEPQHF.

This clone was counted only a few times. V is TRBV12-3 or TRBV12-4 and J is TRBJ1-1, with D uncertain. The V end lost 5 bases, the J end lost 5 bases, and 12 bases lay between the germline ends. CDR3 size: 13 residues. The CDR3 DNA follows: TGTGCCAGCAGTGTAGGGTGGGAGACTGAAGCTTTCTTT. Protein sequence: CASSVGWETEAFF.

The gene calls are TRBV25-1 and TRBJ2-2; D may be TRBD2 (6 bases). CDR1 and CDR2 (germline): MGHDK, SYGVNS. V was pared by 8 bases and J by 5 bases, with 21 bases between. This CDR3 comprises 16 residues. CDR3 sequence (DNA): TGTGCCAGCTCTCAACCGACGGGAGTAGGTACCGGGGAGCTGTTTTTT. Its protein product is CASSQPTGVGTGELFF.

The rearrangement joins TRBV28 to TRBJ1-5; 10 bases line up with TRBD1. The V segment lost 4 bases and the J segment 5 bases; nucleotides outside the gene matches: 2. In germline, CDR1 is MDHEN, CDR2 SYDVKM. This CDR3 is 14 amino acids long. CDR3 in DNA: TGTGCCAGCAGTTCGGGACAGGGGTATCAGCCCCAGCATTTT. Its translation: CASSSGQGYQPQHF.

The genes are TRBV19 and TRBJ1-2, with D hard to call. The CDR3 sequence is 11 residues long. V shed 6 bases and J shed 7 bases, with 9 bases lying between them. Germline loops: CDR1 LNHDA, CDR2 SQIVND (reference sequence). The CDR3 sequence is CASRLLGGYTF. CDR3 DNA: TGTGCCAGTAGACTACTGGGTGGCTACACCTTC.

V is TRBV2 and J is TRBJ1-5, with D possibly TRBD1 on 5 matching bases. This CDR3 region has 15 residues. V was pared by 2 bases and J by 3 bases, with 11 bases between. Germline CDR1 and CDR2: SNHLY and FYNNEI. Here the CDR3 DNA reads TGTGCCAGCAGTGAAAGCAGGGAACCCAATCAGCCCCAGCATTTT. Translated, it gives CASSESREPNQPQHF.

The chain recombines TRBV10-3 with TRBJ1-1; perhaps TRBD1 as D (5 bases). This CDR3 contains 12 residues. Germline values: CDR1 ENHRY, CDR2 SYGVKD. Trimming pared 4 bases from V and 5 bases from J, leaving 8 bases between. The CDR3 sequence: CAISGGVTEAFF. The DNA of the CDR3 is TGTGCCATCAGTGGGGGGGTGACTGAAGCTTTCTTT.

This clone has a single count. The rearrangement uses TRBV5-5 and TRBJ1-1, with no clear D. This CDR3 is 14 amino acids long. Trimming stripped 6 bases from V and 3 bases from J, with 15 bases between. From germline, CDR1 is SGHKS and CDR2 YYEKEE (reference sequence). The CDR3 protein is CASTSGMGHTEAFF. As DNA, the CDR3 is TGTGCCAGCACCTCTGGAATGGGTCACACTGAAGCTTTCTTT.

The chain is built from TRBV2 and TRBJ1-2, with D uncertain. There are 15 residues in the CDR3. In germline, CDR1 is SNHLY, CDR2 FYNNEI. The V end was cut by 2 bases, the J end by 8 bases, with 18 bases between. DNA for the CDR3: TGTGCCAGCAGTGAAAGGACCGCCTCACCTGGAGGCTACACCTTC. Translated, it gives CASSERTASPGGYTF.

This clone was detected only once. The chain is built from TRBV5-1 and TRBJ1-5; D is perhaps TRBD1 (6 bases). The CDR3 runs 15 residues. Per the germline V gene, CDR1 is SGHRS and CDR2 is YFSETQ. The V end was cut by 1 base, the J end by 1 base, with 9 bases between. In DNA form, the CDR3 reads TGCGCCAGCAGCTTGACAGGGACCAGCAATCAGCCCCAGCATTTT. It encodes CASSLTGTSNQPQHF.